These 24 T cell receptor beta chains were sequenced from one sample in a study of shared clonotypes between healthy human individuals (dated by TCRdb to 2018 to 2021). Library preparation employed the immunoSEQ multiplex PCR assay. Drawn from immuneACCESS, this table holds only the in-frame rearrangements with V and J called that TCRdb kept. Clones are partly lost; checked studies trace under half to an unresolved V gene and leave the rest unexplained. This sample holds nearly 500,000 clones; around 78% were observed only once. The ten largest clonotypes hold 10% to 15% of the sample. The source material was PBMCs. The source is a woman in her forties in good health. Some clones in this sample may be carry-over from other donors' samples.

The chain has TRBV7-2 and TRBJ1-2; TRBD1 is a possible D gene (6 bases). The CDR3 has 13 residues. Germline CDR1 is SGHTA and CDR2 is FQGNSA. The ends were cut back, 6 bases at V and 2 bases at J, with 10 bases in the middle. CDR3 DNA sequence: TGTGCCAGCAGTCCCGACAGGAACTATGGCTACACCTTC. Translation gives CASSPDRNYGYTF.

This clone was seen a handful of times. The rearrangement joins TRBV9 to TRBJ1-3; TRBD1 is a possible D gene (6 bases). CDR3 size: 16 residues. The germline V gene encodes CDR1 SGDLS and CDR2 YYNGEE. Trimming removed 0 bases at V and 2 bases at J, with 12 bases between. The CDR3 sequence: CASSVAWAGAGNTIYF. CDR3 DNA sequence: TGTGCCAGCAGCGTAGCTTGGGCAGGGGCTGGAAACACCATATATTTT.

CDR3 nucleotides: TGCGCCAGCAGCGCAGGGAGACCAGGGTTTACTGAAGCTTTCTTT. It yields the protein CASSAGRPGFTEAFF. The chain has TRBV5-1 and TRBJ1-1; possibly TRBD1 for D (5 bases). Germline V CDR1 and CDR2: SGHRS, YFSETQ. The CDR3 is 15 amino acids. Between the trimmed V and J ends, which lost 4 bases and 5 bases, there was a span of 18 bases.

The chain employs TRBV27 and TRBJ2-7; either TRBD1 or TRBD2 may fit D (8 bases each). From germline, CDR1 is MNHEY and CDR2 SMNVEV (reference sequence). V was pared by 0 bases and J by 0 bases, with 18 bases between. CDR3 length: 18 residues. For the CDR3, the DNA is TGTGCCAGCAGTTTATCACCTCAGGGGGCGGGAGGCTCCTACGAGCAGTACTTC. This codes for CASSLSPQGAGGSYEQYF.

V and J are TRBV11-3 and TRBJ2-3, with TRBD2 matching 13 bases. V shed 3 bases, J shed 2 bases, and the junction held 2 bases outside the gene matches. This CDR3 region has 16 residues. The germline V gene has CDR1 SGHNT and CDR2 YENEEA. CDR3 residues: CASSLGTSGTTDTQYF. The CDR3 coding sequence is TGTGCCAGCAGCTTGGGGACTAGCGGGACCACAGATACGCAGTATTTT.

This chain joins TRBV18 and TRBJ2-3, with D possibly being TRBD1 (6 bases). Germline V gives CDR1 KGHSH, CDR2 LQKENI. Between the trimmed V and J ends, which lost 3 bases and 1 base, there was a span of 8 bases. The CDR3 covers 14 residues. Here the CDR3 DNA reads TGTGCCAGCTCACCCAACAGGGGCACAGATACGCAGTATTTT. As protein: CASSPNRGTDTQYF. The variable domain in full, completed from reference TRBV18 and TRBJ2-3, reads NAGVMQNPRHLVRRRGQEARLRCSPMKGHSHVYWYRQLPEEGLKFMVYLQKENIIDESGMPKERFSAEFPKEGPSILRIQQVVRGDSAAYFCASSPNRGTDTQYFGPGTRLTVL.

The V and J genes are TRBV25-1 and TRBJ1-3; the D is unclear. Trimming removed 0 bases from V and 0 bases from J, with 12 bases in between. The CDR3 covers 17 residues. Germline values: CDR1 MGHDK, CDR2 SYGVNS. The CDR3 spells CASSEYGIGDSGNTIYF. The DNA of the CDR3 is TGTGCCAGCAGTGAATATGGGATAGGCGACTCTGGAAACACCATATATTTT.

The J gene is TRBJ2-7, the V gene TRBV5-1, with TRBD1 matching 10 bases. Germline trimming cut 2 bases from V and 3 bases from J; bases unmatched to any gene: 8. Germline V CDR1 and CDR2: SGHRS, YFSETQ. This CDR3 is built from 16 residues. The CDR3 loop is CASSFSPGQGGYEQYF. The CDR3 region has the DNA TGCGCCAGCAGCTTTTCCCCCGGACAGGGGGGCTACGAGCAGTACTTC.

This clone occurred once. The chain uses TRBV4-1 and TRBJ2-2, with 7 positions matching TRBD1. The CDR3 runs to 17 residues. V trimming: 4 bases; J trimming: 4 bases; junction bases outside the gene matches: 12. Germline assignment: CDR1 MGHRA and CDR2 YSYEKL. The CDR3 nucleotides read TGCGCCAGCAGCCTTCTATGGTGGGACAGAACCACCGGGGAGCTGTTTTTT. Protein: CASSLLWWDRTTGELFF.

This chain links TRBV7-2 with TRBJ1-2; D might be TRBD1 (6 bases). Deletions cut 1 base from V and 8 bases from J, with 8 bases between. The CDR3 extends over 12 amino acids. CDR1 is SGHTA and CDR2 is FQGNSA in the germline V gene. The CDR3 here is CASSLDRAGYTF. The CDR3 nucleotides read TGTGCCAGCAGCTTAGACAGGGCAGGCTACACCTTC.

Comments on this clone: Possible read error: a much larger clone is one base away. J is TRBJ2-7 and V is TRBV5-6; TRBD2 matches at 12 bases. The CDR3 totals 16 residues. The trim removed 4 bases at V and 1 base at J, leaving 6 bases unmatched. CDR1 SGHDT and CDR2 YYEEEE come from the germline V gene. CDR3 residues: CASSAPGTSGSYEQYF. CDR3 bases: TGTGCCAGCAGCGCCCCCGGGACTAGCGGGTCCTACGAGCAGTACTTC.

The chain joins TRBV19 to TRBJ1-2; 7 positions agree with TRBD1. V lost 7 bases, J lost 7 bases, and 15 bases stayed unmatched. Germline V lookup: CDR1 LNHDA, CDR2 SQIVND (reference sequence). This CDR3 spans 15 amino acids. In nucleotides, the CDR3 is TGTGCCAGTAATAGTAAGGGGGCGTCTTTGTTTGGCTACACCTTC. As protein: CASNSKGASLFGYTF.

The chain couples TRBV5-1 to TRBJ1-2; 9 nucleotides align to TRBD1. The trim removed 3 bases at V and 7 bases at J, leaving 7 bases unmatched. Germline-derived CDR1 and CDR2 are SGHRS and YFSETQ. CDR3 length equals 14 residues. CDR3 in amino acids: CASSSRQGEGGYTF. Here the CDR3 DNA reads TGCGCCAGCAGCTCCCGACAGGGGGAGGGTGGCTACACCTTC.

The rearrangement links TRBV7-9 to TRBJ2-1; D gene ambiguous. The CDR3 runs 12 residues. The germline gives CDR1 SEHNR, CDR2 FQNEAQ (reference sequence). V lost 5 bases, J lost 10 bases, and 12 bases lay in between. CDR3 in amino acids: CASSTPRGEQFF. CDR3 coding DNA: TGTGCCAGCAGCACCCCGCGAGGCGAGCAGTTCTTC.

The rearrangement links TRBV28 to TRBJ1-2, with TRBD1 identical over 7 bases. With 4 bases clipped from V and 2 bases from J, the junction kept 7 bases outside the gene matches. The CDR3 sequence is 15 residues long. The germline CDR1 and CDR2 sequences are MDHEN and SYDVKM. The CDR3 region has the DNA TGTGCCAGCAGTTCGGACCGGACAGGCAACTATGGCTACACCTTC. This gives the protein CASSSDRTGNYGYTF.

The chain links TRBV30 to TRBJ2-7; 9 nucleotides line up with TRBD2. Trimming cost V 5 bases and J 2 bases; bases outside gene matches: 4. CDR3 length equals 13 residues. CDR1 and CDR2 (germline): GTSNPN, SVGIG (reference sequence). CDR3 bases: TGTGCCTGGGCTAGCGGGATTACCTACGAGCAGTACTTC. Protein product: CAWASGITYEQYF.

V gene TRBV7-8 combines with J gene TRBJ2-1; 7 nucleotides agree with TRBD2. V lost 5 bases to trimming and J lost 5 bases; unmatched junction nucleotides: 9. The CDR3 has 15 residues. CDR1 is SGHVS, CDR2 FQNEAQ, per germline. The CDR3 sequence: CASSGGDWTHNEQFF. The CDR3 DNA reads TGTGCCAGCAGCGGGGGGGACTGGACCCACAATGAGCAGTTCTTC.

This sequence joins TRBV6-6 and TRBJ2-3; 13 bases are shared with TRBD2. There are 16 residues in the CDR3. The J segment lost 2 bases and the V segment lost 7 bases, leaving 6 bases of the junction unmatched. Germline CDR1 is MNHNY and CDR2 is SVGAGI (reference sequence). The CDR3 bases are TGTGCCAGCAATATGGGACTAGCGGGAAACACAGATACGCAGTATTTT. Its protein product is CASNMGLAGNTDTQYF.

The rearrangement uses TRBV6-1 and TRBJ2-7; D is unclear. V lost 5 bases and J lost 0, with 8 bases in between. The CDR3 has 13 amino acids. Per germline, CDR1 MNHNS and CDR2 SASEGT. The CDR3 nucleotides are TGTGCCAGCAGTTCCGCGAGCTCCTACGAGCAGTACTTC. It specifies CASSSASSYEQYF.

The chain carries TRBV11-2 and TRBJ2-7, with 8 nucleotides matching TRBD1. The CDR3 has 14 residues. Germline V gene lookup returns CDR1 SGHAT and CDR2 FQNNGV. The J segment lost 4 bases and the V segment lost 3 bases, leaving 5 bases of the junction unmatched. This CDR3 is CASSLGTGPYEQYF. CDR3 coding DNA: TGTGCCAGCAGCTTGGGGACAGGACCTTACGAGCAGTACTTC.

J is TRBJ2-7 and V is TRBV5-4; tentative D call: TRBD1 (6 bases). The CDR3 runs 15 residues. Trimming pared 2 bases from V and 4 bases from J, leaving 16 bases between. Looked up from germline, CDR1 is SGHNT and CDR2 is YYREEE (reference sequence). CDR3 coding DNA: TGTGCCAGCAGCTTAGGGGGACAAGCTTCTTACGAGCAGTACTTC. This sequence encodes CASSLGGQASYEQYF.

The V gene is TRBV7-9, the J gene TRBJ1-1; D gene ambiguous. In germline, CDR1 is SEHNR, CDR2 FQNEAQ (reference sequence). Between the trimmed V and J ends, which lost 6 bases and 1 base, there was a span of 9 bases. The CDR3 contains 13 residues. The DNA of the CDR3 is TGTGCCAGCAGTTTTGATGGGAACACTGAAGCTTTCTTT. It encodes CASSFDGNTEAFF.

The V and J genes are TRBV4-3 and TRBJ2-5; D call uncertain. The end of the DNA aligns better with TRBJ2-7, so the J call may be wrong. Per the germline V gene, CDR1 is LGHNA and CDR2 is YSLEER. The length of the CDR3 is 14 residues. The CDR3 DNA reads as TGCGCCAGCAGCCCCCTTGCCAACTCCTACGAGCAGTACTTC. Translation gives CASSPLANSYEQYF.

V usage is TRBV7-9 and J usage is TRBJ1-4, with TRBD1 as a possible D gene (6 bases). The germline V and J ends were trimmed by 3 bases and 0 bases, with 14 bases remaining between them. CDR3 length equals 17 residues. Germline values: CDR1 SEHNR, CDR2 FQNEAQ (reference sequence). CDR3 nucleotide sequence: TGTGCCAGCAGCTTGGCTGCCCCAGGGGCAACTAATGAAAAACTGTTTTTT. Its protein product is CASSLAAPGATNEKLFF.